This T cell receptor (beta chain) was identified in a study of blood T cell repertoires in COVID-19. Across the study: COVID-19 samples collected from the United States, Italy and Spain covered acute and convalescent phases.

In the authors' workflow: Estimates of nucleated cell counts were drawn from the amplification of reference gene primers. Sequencing used immunoSEQ multiplex PCR; TCRdb keeps in-frame clones, though not all of them. V and J calls and clone size are those listed in that table; D and trimming were worked out from the DNA. The repertoire has about 130,000 clones, roughly 81% of them found once; the top ten carry 9.5% to 15%. Germline CDR1 is SEHNR and CDR2 is FQNEAQ (reference sequence). The V end was cut by 8 bases, the J end by 6 bases, with 10 bases between. This CDR3 is built from 12 residues. The genes are TRBV7-9 and TRBJ1-4, with unresolved D. The specimen was peripheral blood. This sequence originates from a human donor in a cohort sampled during active COVID-19. The CDR3 DNA follows: TGTGCCAGCGAGGGAAGGGATGAAAAACTGTTTTTT. It is translated as CASEGRDEKLFF.